This entry lists 27 T cell receptor beta chains sequenced from one sample in a study of cytomegalovirus exposure and HLA in healthy donors. With 60 Vbeta and 13 Jbeta primers, the PCR was carried out. Generated by immunoSEQ multiplex PCR, the TCRdb table keeps only in-frame clones and is missing some. The sample table includes about 70,000 clones. Material: PBMCs. Receptor source: a young woman in good health and CMV-seronegative.

The genes are TRBV18 and TRBJ1-3; 7 positions agree with TRBD1. V gave up 5 bases and J gave up 1 base; unmatched junction bases: 5. CDR1 and CDR2 (germline): KGHSH, LQKENI. This CDR3 comprises 15 residues. The CDR3 sequence: CASSFGTDSGNTIYF. CDR3 nucleotides: TGTGCCAGCTCATTCGGGACAGATTCTGGAAACACCATATATTTT.

CDR3 region: CASSTRQGAQEKLFF. Written as DNA, the CDR3 is TGTGCCAGCAGCACCCGACAGGGGGCCCAAGAAAAACTGTTTTTT. The chain couples TRBV9 to TRBJ1-4; 10 bases match TRBD1. The ends lost 4 bases at V and 8 bases at J; junction bases unmatched: 8. CDR1 and CDR2 from the germline V gene are SGDLS and YYNGEE. The CDR3 is 15 residues long.

The chain carries TRBV7-3 and TRBJ2-2, with TRBD1 matching 9 bases. Germline V gives CDR1 SGHTA, CDR2 FQGTGA. The length of the CDR3 is 16 residues. J lost 7 bases, V lost 4 bases, and 10 bases had no gene match. CDR3: CASSSPGQGWIGELFF. CDR3 DNA sequence: TGTGCCAGCAGCTCTCCGGGACAGGGATGGATCGGGGAGCTGTTTTTT.

CDR3: CASSQDQTPGQETQYF. CDR3 DNA sequence: TGCGCCAGCAGCCAAGATCAGACCCCGGGCCAAGAGACCCAGTACTTC. The V gene is TRBV4-1, the J gene TRBJ2-5; the D is unclear. The V and J ends lost 0 bases and 1 base respectively, with 12 bases between them. Germline loops: CDR1 MGHRA, CDR2 YSYEKL. This CDR3 contains 16 residues.

V usage is TRBV4-1 and J usage is TRBJ2-1; D perhaps matches TRBD2 (6 bases). The CDR3 has 18 amino acids. Trimming stripped 3 bases from V and 5 bases from J, with 23 bases between. The germline V gene encodes CDR1 MGHRA and CDR2 YSYEKL. The CDR3 reads CASSQDIPGVRGNNEQFF. The CDR3 DNA sequence: TGCGCCAGCAGCCAGGACATACCGGGGGTTCGGGGAAACAATGAGCAGTTCTTC.

The chain combines TRBV27 with TRBJ2-7; TRBD2 agrees at 14 bases. CDR1 MNHEY and CDR2 SMNVEV come from the germline V gene (reference sequence). This CDR3 region has 19 residues. Unmatched junction bases numbered 11, after V lost 2 bases and J lost 2 bases. The CDR3 coding sequence is TGTGCCAGCAGTTTACGCCCGACTAGCGGGGGGGCAGTGGCCTACGAGCAGTACTTC. This codes for CASSLRPTSGGAVAYEQYF.

The chain couples TRBV19 to TRBJ1-3; weak D call: TRBD1 (5 bases). The V gene's germline CDR1 is LNHDA and CDR2 SQIVND (reference sequence). V gave up 4 bases and J gave up 1 base, with 14 bases separating them. The CDR3 has 16 amino acids. CDR3 coding DNA: TGTGCCAGTAGTACCAACAGGAGGGGATCTGGAAACACCATATATTTT. Its protein product is CASSTNRRGSGNTIYF.

The chain is built from TRBV18 and TRBJ2-7; maybe TRBD2 (6 bases). V lost 3 bases to trimming and J lost 0 bases, with 12 bases between them. Germline loops: CDR1 KGHSH, CDR2 LQKENI. The CDR3 runs to 15 residues. In nucleotides, the CDR3 is TGTGCCAGCTCACCCCCTCGGGGGAGCTCCTACGAGCAGTACTTC. It codes for CASSPPRGSSYEQYF.

The chain joins TRBV28 to TRBJ2-2; D possibly corresponds to TRBD2 (6 bases). Trimming left V 6 bases short and J 4 bases short, with 15 bases between. CDR3 length: 15 residues. Germline CDR1 reads MDHEN; CDR2 reads SYDVKM. CDR3 region: CASSPLGGATGELFF. CDR3 DNA sequence: TGTGCCAGCAGCCCTCTAGGCGGGGCCACCGGGGAGCTGTTTTTT.

The genes are TRBV29-1 and TRBJ2-1; the match to TRBD2 covers 7 bases. J lost 3 bases, V lost 4 bases, and 6 bases had no gene match. CDR1 and CDR2 (germline): SQVTM, ANQGSEA. The CDR3 covers 14 residues. The CDR3 protein is CSVGLAGFYNEQFF. CDR3 sequence (DNA): TGCAGCGTTGGACTAGCAGGTTTCTACAATGAGCAGTTCTTC.

This sequence joins TRBV7-9 and TRBJ2-7, with D tentatively TRBD2 (5 bases). Trimming stripped 5 bases from V and 7 bases from J, with 15 bases between. Germline CDR1 and CDR2: SEHNR and FQNEAQ (reference sequence). This CDR3 is built from 13 residues. CDR3 in DNA: TGTGCCAGCAGCAGAGCTGGGAGAGGAGAGCAGTACTTC. Its protein is CASSRAGRGEQYF. Looking up the rest from reference TRBV7-9 and TRBJ2-7 gives the full variable domain: DTGVSQNPRHKITKRGQNVTFRCDPISEHNRLYWYRQTLGQGPEFLTYFQNEAQLEKSRLLSDRFSAERPKGSFSTLEIQRTEQGDSAMYLCASSRAGRGEQYFGPGTRLTVT.

The rearrangement joins TRBV11-2 to TRBJ1-4, with TRBD1 matching over 8 bases. The CDR3 has 16 amino acids. The ends lost 1 base at V and 10 bases at J; junction bases unmatched: 11. Germline CDR1 SGHAT, CDR2 FQNNGV. Here the CDR3 reads CASSLGDRGLGAKLFF. CDR3 coding DNA: TGTGCCAGCAGCTTAGGAGACAGGGGCCTCGGCGCAAAACTGTTTTTT.

The V call is TRBV11-2, the J call TRBJ2-7; weak D call: TRBD1 (5 bases). CDR3 size: 15 residues. Trimming left V 4 bases short and J 0 bases short, with 13 bases between. The germline CDR1 and CDR2 sequences are SGHAT and FQNNGV. The CDR3 loop is CASSSDWGSSYEQYF. For the CDR3, the DNA is TGTGCCAGCAGCTCGGATTGGGGCAGCTCCTACGAGCAGTACTTC.

This chain connects TRBV4-3 to TRBJ1-1, with unresolved D. Trimming removed 0 bases at V and 1 base at J, with 12 bases between. Germline-derived CDR1 and CDR2 are LGHNA and YSLEER. The CDR3 runs 16 residues. The DNA for the CDR3 is TGCGCCAGCAGCCAAGAGAGAAACCTTAGGAACACTGAAGCTTTCTTT. Translated, it gives CASSQERNLRNTEAFF.

The chain joins TRBV30 to TRBJ1-1; possible D gene TRBD1, 5 bases. The CDR3 runs 12 residues. V lost 5 bases, J lost 5 bases, and 12 bases lay in between. The V gene's germline CDR1 is GTSNPN and CDR2 SVGIG (reference sequence). CDR3 residues: CAWDQKGTEAFF. The CDR3 DNA follows: TGTGCCTGGGACCAGAAGGGGACTGAAGCTTTCTTT.

Turning to this clone: Germline is not matched at one junction end, which may reflect a read error. The V and J genes are TRBV7-3 and TRBJ2-1; 8 positions agree with TRBD1. This CDR3 has 15 residues. The V gene's germline CDR1 is SGHTA and CDR2 FQGTGA. CDR3 sequence reads: CASSGGQASDNEQFF. CDR3 DNA sequence: TGTGCCAGCAGCGGGGGACAGGCCTCCGACAATGAGCAGTTCTTC.

The chain has TRBV19 and TRBJ2-7, with 9 positions matching TRBD1. Germline V gene lookup returns CDR1 LNHDA and CDR2 SQIVND (reference sequence). This CDR3 spans 15 amino acids. The trim removed 3 bases at V and 6 bases at J, leaving 9 bases unmatched. CDR3 in amino acids: CASSMVRTGDGEQYF. The CDR3 bases are TGTGCCAGTAGTATGGTCAGGACAGGGGATGGCGAGCAGTACTTC.

The chain links TRBV18 to TRBJ2-1; 12 positions match TRBD2. This CDR3 spans 18 amino acids. The J segment lost 4 bases and the V segment lost 5 bases, leaving 12 bases of the junction unmatched. Germline CDR1 reads KGHSH; CDR2 reads LQKENI. The DNA of the CDR3 is TGTGCCAGCTCAGACGGACCTAGCGGGGGGGCGTCTTACAATGAGCAGTTCTTC. Its protein product is CASSDGPSGGASYNEQFF.

This chain links TRBV7-9 with TRBJ2-7; 10 positions agree with TRBD1. CDR1 is SEHNR and CDR2 is FQNEAQ in the germline V gene (reference sequence). The CDR3 has 18 residues. Losses at the gene ends were 8 bases for V and 5 bases for J; bases not matched to a gene: 21. The DNA for the CDR3 is TGTGCCAGCTCCTCTCCAGGGAGCAGCGGGACAGGGGACCACGAGCAGTACTTC. This encodes CASSSPGSSGTGDHEQYF.

The rearrangement uses TRBV5-1 and TRBJ2-1; tentative D call: TRBD1 (6 bases). Trimming cost V 0 bases and J 4 bases, with 11 bases left between them. The CDR3 loop spans 15 amino acids. CDR1 and CDR2 (germline): SGHRS, YFSETQ. The CDR3 coding sequence is TGCGCCAGCAGCTTGGAGGACAGATTATACAATGAGCAGTTCTTC. Translating it yields CASSLEDRLYNEQFF. Using reference TRBV5-1 and TRBJ2-1 for the parts outside the CDR3, the full variable domain is KAGVTQTPRYLIKTRGQQVTLSCSPISGHRSVSWYQQTPGQGLQFLFEYFSETQRNKGNFPGRFSGRQFSNSRSEMNVSTLELGDSALYLCASSLEDRLYNEQFFGPGTRLTVL.

CDR3 coding DNA: TGCGCCAGCAGCCTCCGAGGCGGGCAAGGGGAGCTGTTTTTT. Its protein product is CASSLRGGQGELFF. The gene calls are TRBV4-3 and TRBJ2-2; D is perhaps TRBD2 (5 bases). The V end lost 4 bases, the J end lost 8 bases, and 14 bases lay between the germline ends. Germline CDR1 reads LGHNA; CDR2 reads YSLEER. The CDR3 runs to 14 residues.

The chain has TRBV6-5 and TRBJ1-4, with 7 nucleotides matching TRBD1. V trimming: 0 bases; J trimming: 11 bases; junction bases outside the gene matches: 9. This CDR3 has 15 amino acids. CDR1 is MNHEY and CDR2 is SVGAGI in the germline V gene. This chain's CDR3 is CASSYSTAVRGKLFF. The DNA for the CDR3 is TGTGCCAGCAGTTACTCGACGGCAGTCAGGGGGAAACTGTTTTTT.

V gene TRBV6-5 combines with J gene TRBJ1-3; a weak D match, TRBD1 (6 bases). The CDR3 loop spans 15 amino acids. Per germline, CDR1 MNHEY and CDR2 SVGAGI. Trimming took off 4 bases at V and 3 bases at J, with 13 bases between the two ends. The CDR3 reads CASSSGGGLGNTIYF. The CDR3 DNA follows: TGTGCCAGCAGTTCGGGGGGGGGCCTTGGAAACACCATATATTTT.

V gene TRBV10-3 combines with J gene TRBJ1-5; D uncertain. Trimming cost V 2 bases and J 2 bases, with 4 bases left between them. The CDR3 runs 13 residues. Germline V gives CDR1 ENHRY, CDR2 SYGVKD. The CDR3, as DNA: TGTGCCATCAGTGAGGAGGGCAATCAGCCCCAGCATTTT. Translated: CAISEEGNQPQHF.

Concerning this clone itself: Mismatch with germline at one junction end may stem from a read error. The chain is built from TRBV20-1 and TRBJ2-3; 11 bases are shared with TRBD2. This CDR3 has 9 amino acids. From germline, CDR1 is DFQATT and CDR2 SNEGSKA (reference sequence). In DNA form, the CDR3 reads TGCAGTGCTCCCCTAGCGGGAGGTTTT. Residues: CSAPLAGGF.

The CDR3 loop is CAISGGGSKTEAFF. CDR3 nucleotides: TGTGCCATCAGTGGGGGAGGTAGTAAGACTGAAGCTTTCTTT. The chain has TRBV10-3 and TRBJ1-1; D remains ambiguous. V lost 4 bases to trimming and J lost 5 bases, with 14 bases between them. This CDR3 spans 14 amino acids. From germline, CDR1 is ENHRY and CDR2 SYGVKD.

This chain uses TRBV29-1 with TRBJ1-2; 10 bases match TRBD1. Germline V gene sequence: CDR1 SQVTM, CDR2 ANQGSEA. After removal of 3 bases from V and 6 bases from J, the junction contained 4 bases not matched to a gene. The CDR3 extends over 13 amino acids. CDR3 sequence (DNA): TGCAGCGTTGACCTGGACAGGGGGGATGGCTACACCTTC. Translating it yields CSVDLDRGDGYTF. Looking up the rest from reference TRBV29-1 and TRBJ1-2 gives the full variable domain: SAVISQKPSRDICQRGTSLTIQCQVDSQVTMMFWYRQQPGQSLTLIATANQGSEATYESGFVIDKFPISRPNLTFSTLTVSNMSPEDSSIYLCSVDLDRGDGYTFGSGTRLTVV.